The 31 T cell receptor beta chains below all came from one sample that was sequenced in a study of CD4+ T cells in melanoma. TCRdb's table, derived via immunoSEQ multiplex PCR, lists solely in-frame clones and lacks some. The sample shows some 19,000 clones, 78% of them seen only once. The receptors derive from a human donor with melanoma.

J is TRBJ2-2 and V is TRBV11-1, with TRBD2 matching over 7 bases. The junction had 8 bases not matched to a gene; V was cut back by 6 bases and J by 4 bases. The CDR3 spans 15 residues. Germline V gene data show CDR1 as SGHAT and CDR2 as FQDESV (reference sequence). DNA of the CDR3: TGTGCCAGCAGATCGCGGGGGAGAGTCACCGGGGAGCTGTTTTTT. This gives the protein CASRSRGRVTGELFF.

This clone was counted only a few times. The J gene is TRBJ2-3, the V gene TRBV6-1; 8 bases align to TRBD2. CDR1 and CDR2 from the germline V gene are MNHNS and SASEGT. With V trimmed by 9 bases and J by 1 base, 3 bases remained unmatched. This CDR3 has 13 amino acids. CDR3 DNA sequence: TGTGCCAGTCAAGCGGGGGGCACAGATACGCAGTATTTT. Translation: CASQAGGTDTQYF.

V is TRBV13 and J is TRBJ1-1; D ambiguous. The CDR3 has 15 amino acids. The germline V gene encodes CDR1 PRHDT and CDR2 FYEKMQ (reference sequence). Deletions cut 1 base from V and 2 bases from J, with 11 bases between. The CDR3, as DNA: TGTGCCAGCAGCTTAGAACGCGGGCAAAACACTGAAGCTTTCTTT. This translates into CASSLERGQNTEAFF.

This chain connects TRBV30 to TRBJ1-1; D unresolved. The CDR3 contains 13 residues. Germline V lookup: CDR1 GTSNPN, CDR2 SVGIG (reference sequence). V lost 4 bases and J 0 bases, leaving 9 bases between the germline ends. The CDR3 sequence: CAWKRRLNTEAFF. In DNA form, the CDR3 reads TGTGCCTGGAAACGGAGGCTGAACACTGAAGCTTTCTTT. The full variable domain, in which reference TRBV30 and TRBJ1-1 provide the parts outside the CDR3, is SQTIHQWPATLVQPVGSPLSLECTVEGTSNPNLYWYRQAAGRGLQLLFYSVGIGQISSEVPQNLSASRPQDRQFILSSKKLLLSDSGFYLCAWKRRLNTEAFFGQGTRLTVV.

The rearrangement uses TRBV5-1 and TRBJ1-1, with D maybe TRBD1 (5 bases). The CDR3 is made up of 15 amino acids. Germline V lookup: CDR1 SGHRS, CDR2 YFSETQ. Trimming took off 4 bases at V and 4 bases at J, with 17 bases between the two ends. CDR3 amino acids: CASSETREFGTEAFF. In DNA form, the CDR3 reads TGCGCCAGCAGCGAAACCAGGGAATTCGGCACTGAAGCTTTCTTT.

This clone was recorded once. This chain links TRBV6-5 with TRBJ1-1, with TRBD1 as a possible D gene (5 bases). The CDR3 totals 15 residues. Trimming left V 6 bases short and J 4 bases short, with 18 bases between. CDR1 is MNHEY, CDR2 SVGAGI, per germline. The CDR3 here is CASSYVPGPTTEAFF. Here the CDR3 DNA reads TGTGCCAGCAGCTATGTCCCGGGACCAACCACTGAAGCTTTCTTT.

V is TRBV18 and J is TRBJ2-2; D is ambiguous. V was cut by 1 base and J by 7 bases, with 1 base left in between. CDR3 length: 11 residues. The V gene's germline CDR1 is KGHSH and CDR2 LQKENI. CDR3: CASSPHGELFF. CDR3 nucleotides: TGTGCCAGCTCACCACACGGGGAGCTGTTTTTT.

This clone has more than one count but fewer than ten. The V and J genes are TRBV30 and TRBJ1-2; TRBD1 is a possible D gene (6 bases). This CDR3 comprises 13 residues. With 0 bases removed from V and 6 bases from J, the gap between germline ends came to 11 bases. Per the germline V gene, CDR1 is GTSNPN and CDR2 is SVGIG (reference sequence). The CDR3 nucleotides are TGTGCCTGGAGTGTAACAGGGATAAATGGCTACACCTTC. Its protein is CAWSVTGINGYTF.

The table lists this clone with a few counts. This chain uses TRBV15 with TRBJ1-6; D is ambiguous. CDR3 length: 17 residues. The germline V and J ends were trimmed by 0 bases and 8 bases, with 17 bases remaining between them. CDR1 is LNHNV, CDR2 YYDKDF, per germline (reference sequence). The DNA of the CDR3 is TGTGCCACCAGCAGAGAATCCCCCGGAAACCGTTATTCACCCCTCCACTTT. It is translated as CATSRESPGNRYSPLHF. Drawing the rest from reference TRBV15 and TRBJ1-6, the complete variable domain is DAMVIQNPRYQVTQFGKPVTLSCSQTLNHNVMYWYQQKSSQAPKLLFHYYDKDFNNEADTPDNFQSRRPNTSFCFLDIRSPGLGDTAMYLCATSRESPGNRYSPLHFGNGTRLTVT.

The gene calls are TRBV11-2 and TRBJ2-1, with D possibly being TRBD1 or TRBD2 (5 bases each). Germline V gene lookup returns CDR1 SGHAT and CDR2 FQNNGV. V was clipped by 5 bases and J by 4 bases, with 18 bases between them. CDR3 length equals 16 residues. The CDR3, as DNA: TGTGCCAGCAGCGGTAGGGTGGGACGGTCGTACAATGAGCAGTTCTTC. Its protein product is CASSGRVGRSYNEQFF.

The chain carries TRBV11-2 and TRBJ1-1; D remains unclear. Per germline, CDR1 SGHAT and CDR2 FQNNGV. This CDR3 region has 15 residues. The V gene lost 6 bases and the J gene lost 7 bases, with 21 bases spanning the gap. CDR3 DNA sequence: TGTGCCAGCAGTCCCCGTAAGGACCGAACCGTTGAAGCTTTCTTT. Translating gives CASSPRKDRTVEAFF.

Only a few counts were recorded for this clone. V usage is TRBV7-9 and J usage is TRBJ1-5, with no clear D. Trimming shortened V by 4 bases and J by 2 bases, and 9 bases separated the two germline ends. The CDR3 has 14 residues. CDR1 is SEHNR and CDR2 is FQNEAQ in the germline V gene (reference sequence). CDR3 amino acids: CASSSTRGNQPQHF. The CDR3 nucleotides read TGTGCCAGCAGCTCGACTAGGGGCAATCAGCCCCAGCATTTT.

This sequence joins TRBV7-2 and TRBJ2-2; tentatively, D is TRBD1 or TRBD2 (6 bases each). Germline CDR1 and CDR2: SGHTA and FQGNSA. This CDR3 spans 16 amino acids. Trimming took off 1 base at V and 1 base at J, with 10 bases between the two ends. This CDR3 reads CASSLGRGLNTGELFF. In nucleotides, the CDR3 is TGTGCCAGCAGCTTAGGTCGGGGGCTGAACACCGGGGAGCTGTTTTTT.

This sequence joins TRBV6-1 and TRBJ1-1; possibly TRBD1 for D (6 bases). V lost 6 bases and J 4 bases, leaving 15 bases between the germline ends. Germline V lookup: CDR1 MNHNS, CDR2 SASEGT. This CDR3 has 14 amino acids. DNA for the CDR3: TGTGCCAGCAGCCAAATTGCAGGGGCCACTGAAGCTTTCTTT. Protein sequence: CASSQIAGATEAFF.

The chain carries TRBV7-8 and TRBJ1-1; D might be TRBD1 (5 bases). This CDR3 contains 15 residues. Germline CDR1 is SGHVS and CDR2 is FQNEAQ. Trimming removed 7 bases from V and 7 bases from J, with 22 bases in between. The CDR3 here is CASNRAGGAYGEAFF. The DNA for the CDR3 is TGTGCCAGCAACAGAGCCGGCGGGGCATACGGTGAAGCTTTCTTT.

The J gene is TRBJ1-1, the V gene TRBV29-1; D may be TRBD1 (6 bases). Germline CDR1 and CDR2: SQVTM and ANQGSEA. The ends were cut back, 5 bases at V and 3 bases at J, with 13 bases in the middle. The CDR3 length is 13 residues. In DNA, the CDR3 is TGCAGCGTTCCGAGGGGGGGGTACACTGAAGCTTTCTTT. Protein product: CSVPRGGYTEAFF.

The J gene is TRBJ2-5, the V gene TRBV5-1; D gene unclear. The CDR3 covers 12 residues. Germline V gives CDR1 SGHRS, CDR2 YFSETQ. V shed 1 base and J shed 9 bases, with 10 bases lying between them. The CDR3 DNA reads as TGCGCCAGCAGCTTGTCCGAAAGAGCCCAGTACTTC. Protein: CASSLSERAQYF. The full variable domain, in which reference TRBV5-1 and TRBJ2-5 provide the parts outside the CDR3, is KAGVTQTPRYLIKTRGQQVTLSCSPISGHRSVSWYQQTPGQGLQFLFEYFSETQRNKGNFPGRFSGRQFSNSRSEMNVSTLELGDSALYLCASSLSERAQYFGPGTRLLVL.

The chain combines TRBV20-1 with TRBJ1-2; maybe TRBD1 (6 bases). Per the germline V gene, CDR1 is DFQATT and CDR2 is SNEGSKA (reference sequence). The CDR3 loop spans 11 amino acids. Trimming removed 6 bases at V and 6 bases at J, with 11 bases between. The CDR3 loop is CSARDTDGYTF. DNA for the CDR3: TGCAGTGCCCGGGACACAGATGGCTACACCTTC.

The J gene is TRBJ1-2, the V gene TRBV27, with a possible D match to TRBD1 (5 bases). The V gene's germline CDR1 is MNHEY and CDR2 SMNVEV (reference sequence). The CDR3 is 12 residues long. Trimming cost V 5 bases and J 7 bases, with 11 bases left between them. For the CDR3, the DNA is TGTGCCAGCAGTCCCCTCGGGGGTGGCTACACCTTC. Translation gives CASSPLGGGYTF.

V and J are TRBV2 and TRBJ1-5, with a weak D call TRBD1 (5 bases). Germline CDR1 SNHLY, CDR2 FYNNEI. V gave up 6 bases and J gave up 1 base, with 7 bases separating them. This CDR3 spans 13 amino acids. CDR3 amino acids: CASSRQSNQPQHF. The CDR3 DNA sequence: TGTGCCAGCAGCAGACAGAGCAATCAGCCCCAGCATTTT.

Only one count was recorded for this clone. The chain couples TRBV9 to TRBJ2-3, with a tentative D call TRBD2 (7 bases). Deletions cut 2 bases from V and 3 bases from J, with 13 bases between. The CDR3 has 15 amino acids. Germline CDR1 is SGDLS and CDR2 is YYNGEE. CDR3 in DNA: TGTGCCAGCAGCGTCCAACAGGGAGGGACAGATACGCAGTATTTT. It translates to CASSVQQGGTDTQYF.

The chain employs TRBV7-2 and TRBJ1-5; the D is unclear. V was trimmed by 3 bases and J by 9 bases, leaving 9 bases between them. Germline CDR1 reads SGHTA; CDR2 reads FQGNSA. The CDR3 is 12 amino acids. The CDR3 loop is CASSFPPAPQHF. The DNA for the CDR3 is TGTGCCAGCAGCTTCCCGCCCGCGCCCCAGCATTTT.

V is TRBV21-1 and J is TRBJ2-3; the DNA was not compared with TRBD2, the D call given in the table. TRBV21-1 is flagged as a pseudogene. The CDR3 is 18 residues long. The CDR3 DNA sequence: TGTGCCAGCAGCAAACCCCTAGCGGGTCCCCTAGAGACAGATACGCAGTATTTT. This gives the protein CASSKPLAGPLETDTQYF.

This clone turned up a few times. CDR3 sequence (DNA): TGTGCCAGCTCGCGCCTCGGAACTAACACAGATACGCAGTATTTT. Its translation is CASSRLGTNTDTQYF. The chain links TRBV18 to TRBJ2-3; no reliable D call. Germline V lookup: CDR1 KGHSH, CDR2 LQKENI. V was clipped by 6 bases and J by 2 bases, with 15 bases between them. The CDR3 length is 15 residues.

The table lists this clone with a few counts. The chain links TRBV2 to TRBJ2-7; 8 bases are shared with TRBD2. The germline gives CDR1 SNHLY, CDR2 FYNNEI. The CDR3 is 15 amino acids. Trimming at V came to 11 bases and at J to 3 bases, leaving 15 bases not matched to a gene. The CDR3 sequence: CAVTRKGGGFYEQYF. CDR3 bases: TGTGCCGTGACCAGAAAGGGCGGGGGGTTCTACGAGCAGTACTTC.

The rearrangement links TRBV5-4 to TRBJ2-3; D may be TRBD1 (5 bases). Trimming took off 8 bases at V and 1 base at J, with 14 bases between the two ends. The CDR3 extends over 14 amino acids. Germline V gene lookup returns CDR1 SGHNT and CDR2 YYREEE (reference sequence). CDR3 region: CASEIGARTDTQYF. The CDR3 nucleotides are TGTGCCAGTGAGATAGGGGCCCGCACAGATACGCAGTATTTT.

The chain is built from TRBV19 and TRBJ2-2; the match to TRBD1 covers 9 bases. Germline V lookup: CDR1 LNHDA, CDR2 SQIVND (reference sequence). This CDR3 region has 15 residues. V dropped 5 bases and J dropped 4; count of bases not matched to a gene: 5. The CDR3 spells CASSLGQGSTGELFF. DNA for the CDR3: TGTGCCAGTAGTCTGGGACAGGGATCCACCGGGGAGCTGTTTTTT.

CDR3 region: CASKGTGSYEQYF. The CDR3 nucleotides are TGTGCCAGTAAGGGGACAGGCTCCTACGAGCAGTACTTC. This sequence joins TRBV19 and TRBJ2-7, with 8 bases identical to TRBD1. CDR1 is LNHDA, CDR2 SQIVND, per germline (reference sequence). CDR3 size: 13 residues. With 7 bases clipped from V and 0 bases from J, the junction kept 2 bases outside the gene matches.

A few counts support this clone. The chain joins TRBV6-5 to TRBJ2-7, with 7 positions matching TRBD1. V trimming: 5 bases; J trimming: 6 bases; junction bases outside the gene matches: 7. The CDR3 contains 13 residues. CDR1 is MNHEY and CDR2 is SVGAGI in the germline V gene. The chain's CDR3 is CASSLHHRGEQYF. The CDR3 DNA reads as TGTGCCAGCAGTCTCCACCACAGGGGCGAGCAGTACTTC.

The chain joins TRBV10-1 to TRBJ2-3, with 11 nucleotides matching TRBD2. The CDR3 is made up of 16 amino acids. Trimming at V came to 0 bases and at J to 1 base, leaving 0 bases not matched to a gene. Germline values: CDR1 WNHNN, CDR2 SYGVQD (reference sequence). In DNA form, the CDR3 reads TGCGCCAGCAGTGAGTCGACTAGCGGGGGCACAGATACGCAGTATTTT. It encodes CASSESTSGGTDTQYF.

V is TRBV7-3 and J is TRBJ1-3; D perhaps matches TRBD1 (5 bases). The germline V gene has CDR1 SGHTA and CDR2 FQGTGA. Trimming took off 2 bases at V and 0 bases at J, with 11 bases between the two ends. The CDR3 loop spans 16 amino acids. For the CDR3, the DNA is TGTGCCAGCAGCTTACAGGGTGGGATCTCTGGAAACACCATATATTTT. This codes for CASSLQGGISGNTIYF.